The 26 T cell receptor beta chains listed next were all sequenced from one sample in a study of beta chain features in type 1 diabetes. The sequenced template was cDNA made from the entire isolated RNA. Method: immunoSEQ multiplex PCR; TCRdb's copy keeps in-frame clones and lacks some. Of hundreds of thousands of clones in the sample, roughly a sixth are singletons; the top ten hold about 0.02%. Material: naive CD4+ T cells from blood. The receptor source for this set is a woman aged 18-29 years in good health.

V gene TRBV15 combines with J gene TRBJ2-7; 10 bases agree with TRBD1. Germline lookup yields CDR1 LNHNV and CDR2 YYDKDF (reference sequence). V lost 1 base to trimming and J lost 4 bases; unmatched junction nucleotides: 4. The CDR3 is 15 amino acids. The CDR3: CATSRGRDRGYEQYF. DNA of the CDR3: TGTGCCACCAGCAGAGGCCGGGACAGGGGATACGAGCAGTACTTC.

The rearrangement joins TRBV7-2 to TRBJ1-2; tentative D call: TRBD1 (6 bases). Germline-derived CDR1 and CDR2 are SGHTA and FQGNSA. V was pared by 5 bases and J by 2 bases, with 12 bases between. This CDR3 spans 14 amino acids. The CDR3 reads CASSPTGTNYGYTF. In DNA, the CDR3 is TGTGCCAGCAGCCCCACCGGGACAAACTATGGCTACACCTTC.

This clone was found a few times. The chain has TRBV5-6 and TRBJ2-7; 8 positions agree with TRBD2. Germline CDR1 is SGHDT and CDR2 is YYEEEE. The CDR3 length is 18 residues. The V and J ends lost 5 bases and 3 bases, in that order; junction bases with no gene match: 19. The CDR3 sequence: CASSSWTSRRRGHYEQYF. In DNA, the CDR3 is TGTGCCAGCAGTTCTTGGACTAGCCGCCGGCGAGGACACTACGAGCAGTACTTC. Combining the CDR3 with reference TRBV5-6 and TRBJ2-7 gives the whole variable domain DAGVTQSPTHLIKTRGQQVTLRCSPKSGHDTVSWYQQALGQGPQFIFQYYEEEERQRGNFPDRFSGHQFPNYSSELNVNALLLGDSALYLCASSSWTSRRRGHYEQYFGPGTRLTVT.

This clone was found a few times. The sample has other DNA sequences that encode this CDR3 too. CDR3 sequence reads: CASSQDVGGELFF. CDR3 DNA sequence: TGCGCCAGCAGCCAAGATGTGGGCGGGGAGCTGTTTTTT. The chain has TRBV4-3 and TRBJ2-2; no reliable D call. Trimming took 0 bases from V and 7 from J, leaving 6 bases between them. CDR1 and CDR2 from the germline V gene are LGHNA and YSLEER. CDR3 length: 13 residues.

This clone was seen a handful of times. The junction and the germline gene differ at one end; a read error may be behind it. The chain has TRBV7-7 and TRBJ2-1; 10 nucleotides align to TRBD2. The germline gives CDR1 SSHAT, CDR2 FNYEAQ (reference sequence). The CDR3 is 15 residues long. As DNA, the CDR3 is TGTGCTAGCAGCTTAGTACTAGCGGGGCGAAATGAGCAGTTCTTC. Its protein is CASSLVLAGRNEQFF.

This clone occurred a few times. V gene TRBV5-1 combines with J gene TRBJ2-3; TRBD1 aligns across 7 bases. There are 18 residues in the CDR3. Germline V CDR1 and CDR2: SGHRS, YFSETQ. After removal of 4 bases from V and 3 bases from J, the junction contained 17 bases not matched to a gene. CDR3 sequence reads: CASSALGGIGQATDTQYF. In nucleotides, the CDR3 is TGCGCCAGCAGCGCCCTAGGCGGCATTGGACAGGCAACAGATACGCAGTATTTT. Using reference TRBV5-1 and TRBJ2-3 for the parts outside the CDR3, the full variable domain is KAGVTQTPRYLIKTRGQQVTLSCSPISGHRSVSWYQQTPGQGLQFLFEYFSETQRNKGNFPGRFSGRQFSNSRSEMNVSTLELGDSALYLCASSALGGIGQATDTQYFGPGTRLTVL.

In its sample, this clone was seen a few times. The chain recombines TRBV11-2 with TRBJ2-7; either TRBD1 or TRBD2 may fit D (5 bases each). CDR3 length equals 13 residues. V gave up 2 bases and J gave up 7 bases, with 12 bases separating them. Germline V lookup: CDR1 SGHAT, CDR2 FQNNGV. CDR3 in DNA: TGTGCCAGCAGCTTAAGGGACCCGGCGGAGCAGTACTTC. Its protein product is CASSLRDPAEQYF.

This clone has a count of ten or more. The chain links TRBV7-9 to TRBJ1-2, with a tentative D call TRBD1 (5 bases). V was pared by 4 bases and J by 3 bases, with 9 bases between. Germline CDR1 and CDR2: SEHNR and FQNEAQ (reference sequence). The CDR3 runs 13 residues. CDR3 DNA: TGTGCCAGCAGCTCGACAGCTTACTATGGCTACACCTTC. Translation: CASSSTAYYGYTF.

Comment on this clone: The same CDR3 also results from other DNA sequences found in this sample. The chain employs TRBV7-2 and TRBJ2-1; the match to TRBD2 covers 9 bases. Unmatched junction bases numbered 2, after V lost 5 bases and J lost 0 bases. The germline V gene has CDR1 SGHTA and CDR2 FQGNSA. CDR3 length: 15 residues. The CDR3 sequence is CASSLSGSSYNEQFF. DNA for the CDR3: TGTGCCAGCAGCCTTAGCGGGAGCTCCTACAATGAGCAGTTCTTC.

This clone has a handful of counts. The chain couples TRBV7-9 to TRBJ1-1; TRBD1 might be the D (6 bases). CDR3 size: 18 residues. Germline V lookup: CDR1 SEHNR, CDR2 FQNEAQ (reference sequence). V was pared by 5 bases and J by 3 bases, with 25 bases between. The CDR3, as DNA: TGTGCCAGCAGCCGGCGACACAGGGTAGAGAGCGTGGACACTGAAGCTTTCTTT. Amino acid sequence: CASSRRHRVESVDTEAFF.

V is TRBV11-2 and J is TRBJ2-1, with 13 bases matching TRBD2. The CDR3 has 18 amino acids. V shed 1 base and J 1 base; nucleotides not matched to a gene: 4. Looked up from germline, CDR1 is SGHAT and CDR2 is FQNNGV. The CDR3 reads CASSLGTSGSSSYNEQFF. CDR3 nucleotides: TGTGCCAGCAGCTTAGGGACTAGCGGGAGTTCTTCCTACAATGAGCAGTTCTTC.

This clone turned up a few times. CDR3 protein: CAIGSRIQETQYF. The CDR3 region has the DNA TGTGCCATCGGGAGCAGGATACAAGAGACCCAGTACTTC. The chain links TRBV10-3 to TRBJ2-5; a weak D match, TRBD2 (5 bases). Trimming stripped 8 bases from V and 2 bases from J, with 12 bases between. Germline CDR1 reads ENHRY; CDR2 reads SYGVKD. The CDR3 consists of 13 residues.

This clone has just a few counts. The CDR3 reads CASSFLPGLRQETQYF. CDR3 nucleotides: TGTGCCAGCAGCTTCCTCCCAGGGCTGAGGCAAGAGACCCAGTACTTC. The rearrangement joins TRBV7-2 to TRBJ2-5, with a tentative D call TRBD1 (5 bases). V lost 3 bases and J lost 2, with 16 bases in between. CDR3 length: 16 amino acids. Looked up from germline, CDR1 is SGHTA and CDR2 is FQGNSA.

In this sample, this clone turned up a few times. The chain uses TRBV5-4 and TRBJ2-7, with TRBD1 matching 9 bases. CDR3 size: 16 residues. After removal of 4 bases from V and 5 bases from J, the junction contained 13 bases not matched to a gene. Germline V gene data show CDR1 as SGHNT and CDR2 as YYREEE (reference sequence). The CDR3 nucleotides read TGTGCCAGCAGCGAGGGGACAGGGATATACTCGGACGAGCAGTACTTC. Translation: CASSEGTGIYSDEQYF.

The chain combines TRBV7-2 with TRBJ2-1, with TRBD1 as a possible D gene (5 bases). This CDR3 contains 17 residues. Germline CDR1 SGHTA, CDR2 FQGNSA. The V gene lost 7 bases and the J gene lost 0 bases, with 19 bases spanning the gap. The CDR3, as DNA: TGTGCCAGCACCAACAGGCCAGGGTTACTCTCCTACAATGAGCAGTTCTTC. Encoded protein: CASTNRPGLLSYNEQFF.

The chain couples TRBV4-2 to TRBJ1-2; D is ambiguous. V was trimmed by 4 bases and J by 7 bases, leaving 16 bases between them. The CDR3 runs to 14 residues. Germline CDR1 is LGHNA and CDR2 is YNFKEQ. CDR3 bases: TGTGCCAGCAGCCGACCGGGCGAAGTTGGTGGCTACACCTTC. Translating gives CASSRPGEVGGYTF.

This rearrangement joins TRBV7-2 to TRBJ2-7; the D is unclear. V lost 3 bases, J lost 5 bases, and 20 bases lay in between. The CDR3 is 16 residues long. Germline V gene data show CDR1 as SGHTA and CDR2 as FQGNSA. CDR3 DNA sequence: TGTGCCAGCAGCTTGTGGACCGCCTCAAGAGCTCACGAGCAGTACTTC. Translated: CASSLWTASRAHEQYF.

The V and J genes are TRBV19 and TRBJ2-1, with 13 bases that match TRBD2. V dropped 8 bases and J dropped 8; count of bases not matched to a gene: 3. Germline CDR1 and CDR2: LNHDA and SQIVND (reference sequence). This CDR3 is 13 amino acids long. The CDR3 spells CASQLAGGYEQFF. The CDR3 DNA reads as TGTGCCAGTCAACTAGCGGGAGGGTATGAGCAGTTCTTC.

This clone was counted at least ten times. The chain couples TRBV14 to TRBJ2-5; D may correspond to TRBD1 or TRBD2 (5 bases each). CDR1 and CDR2 (germline): SGHDN, FVKESK. The CDR3 length is 13 residues. Trimming pared 5 bases from V and 5 bases from J, leaving 12 bases between. The CDR3 here is CASSWDVRETQYF. CDR3 bases: TGTGCCAGCAGCTGGGACGTCCGGGAGACCCAGTACTTC. The full variable domain, rest sourced from reference TRBV14 and TRBJ2-5, is EAGVTQFPSHSVIEKGQTVTLRCDPISGHDNLYWYRRVMGKEIKFLLHFVKESKQDESGMPNNRFLAERTGGTYSTLKVQPAELEDSGVYFCASSWDVRETQYFGPGTRLLVL.

The V call is TRBV7-2, the J call TRBJ2-2, with 10 nucleotides matching TRBD2. CDR3 length: 14 amino acids. With V trimmed by 8 bases and J by 3 bases, 3 bases remained unmatched. Germline CDR1 and CDR2: SGHTA and FQGNSA. The CDR3 spells CASQAGGYTGELFF. CDR3 DNA sequence: TGTGCCAGCCAAGCGGGAGGGTACACCGGGGAGCTGTTTTTT.

The sample holds a few counts of this clone. V and J are TRBV19 and TRBJ2-1; 9 bases map to TRBD1. The length of the CDR3 is 15 residues. J lost 4 bases, V lost 5 bases, and 6 bases had no gene match. Germline V gene lookup returns CDR1 LNHDA and CDR2 SQIVND (reference sequence). DNA for the CDR3: TGTGCCAGTAGTGTACAGGGGGCTCTTTACAATGAGCAGTTCTTC. As protein: CASSVQGALYNEQFF.

This clone showed up just a few times. The chain couples TRBV4-2 to TRBJ1-4; D might be TRBD1 (6 bases). V was shortened by 5 bases and J by 8 bases, with 18 bases between the two germline ends. This CDR3 comprises 15 residues. The germline CDR1 and CDR2 sequences are LGHNA and YNFKEQ. The CDR3 nucleotides read TGTGCCAGCAGCGTAACAGGGCCCTTTCGAGAAAAACTGTTTTTT. Amino acids: CASSVTGPFREKLFF.

This clone occurred a few times. V gene TRBV18 combines with J gene TRBJ1-5, with D possibly matching TRBD1 (5 bases). CDR1 is KGHSH, CDR2 LQKENI, per germline. Between the trimmed V and J ends, which lost 3 bases and 2 bases, there was a span of 11 bases. The CDR3 runs 15 residues. CDR3 nucleotide sequence: TGTGCCAGCTCACCGGGGGAAGCGGGCAATCAGCCCCAGCATTTT. It is translated as CASSPGEAGNQPQHF.

This clone was seen only a few times. The V and J genes are TRBV28 and TRBJ2-7; 7 bases fit TRBD1. Germline trimming cut 4 bases from V and 4 bases from J; bases unmatched to any gene: 16. CDR1 and CDR2 (germline): MDHEN, SYDVKM. The CDR3 has 17 amino acids. The DNA of the CDR3 is TGTGCCAGCAGTTCTGTTACTCAGGGGGTTTTCCCTTACGAGCAGTACTTC. This gives the protein CASSSVTQGVFPYEQYF. Using reference TRBV28 and TRBJ2-7 for the parts outside the CDR3, the full variable domain is DVKVTQSSRYLVKRTGEKVFLECVQDMDHENMFWYRQDPGLGLRLIYFSYDVKMKEKGDIPEGYSVSREKKERFSLILESASTNQTSMYLCASSSVTQGVFPYEQYFGPGTRLTVT.

The chain joins TRBV6-6 to TRBJ1-1, with TRBD1 as a possible D gene (6 bases). In germline, CDR1 is MNHNY, CDR2 SVGAGI (reference sequence). The V gene lost 4 bases and the J gene lost 4 bases, with 13 bases spanning the gap. This CDR3 is 14 amino acids long. CDR3 protein: CASSLQGGGTEAFF. The DNA for the CDR3 is TGTGCCAGCAGTTTACAGGGTGGAGGCACTGAAGCTTTCTTT.

The chain joins TRBV7-9 to TRBJ2-7; 7 positions agree with TRBD2. The trim removed 2 bases at V and 5 bases at J, leaving 3 bases unmatched. The V gene's germline CDR1 is SEHNR and CDR2 FQNEAQ (reference sequence). The CDR3 runs 13 residues. The CDR3 DNA sequence: TGTGCCAGCAGCTTACTGGCGGGAGACGAGCAGTACTTC. Residues: CASSLLAGDEQYF.